The present TCR beta chain was sequenced within a study of beta chain features in type 1 diabetes. Purities over 95% were achieved in all sorted populations. This clone appeared a few times. Its target is unknown. Sequencing targeted expressed TCRB transcripts, as all isolated RNA had been reverse transcribed. The repertoire was sequenced with immunoSEQ multiplex PCR; TCRdb's copy has only in-frame clones and lacks some. The sample lists about 160,000 clones, 6.5% to 9.5% seen once, with around 0.94% in the top ten. General observations from the study: Moderate yet significant TCRB CDR3 shortening was seen in Type 1 diabetes patients in all four CD4+ subsets. Resolution of whether HLA type affects TCRB rearrangement was not achieved here. A greater similarity of naive, central memory and Treg TCRB repertoires was seen among patients than among healthy donors. When VDJ junctions were examined, type 1 diabetes patients showed fewer insertions and more deletions.

The CDR3 is 15 amino acids. Germline CDR1 is SGDLS and CDR2 is YYNGEE. The ends were cut back, 1 base at V and 3 bases at J, with 13 bases in the middle. The specimen was central memory CD4+ T cells from blood. This receptor was taken from a woman between 40 and 55 years old with type 1 diabetes. The chain links TRBV9 to TRBJ1-1; perhaps TRBD1 as D (5 bases). The CDR3 region has the DNA TGTGCCAGCAGCGTAAAAGGGGTTTGGGACACTGAAGCTTTCTTT. Translating gives CASSVKGVWDTEAFF. The whole variable domain, remainder taken from reference TRBV9 and TRBJ1-1, is DSGVTQTPKHLITATGQRVTLRCSPRSGDLSVYWYQQSLDQGLQFLIQYYNGEERAKGNILERFSAQQFPDLHSELNLSSLELGDSALYFCASSVKGVWDTEAFFGQGTRLTVV.